This T cell receptor (beta chain) was identified during a study of T-cell reconstitution after alpha-beta-depleted transplantation in children. Points from the study as a whole: There were reportedly several hundred expanded graft clones from which alpha-beta T cells came about two months after transplant. Some patients showed high day-60 TCRbeta diversity, which derived from surviving recipient T cells and thymic progenitors. Among T cells one year after transplant, newly produced cells accounted for most counts and diversity.

The TCRbeta library incorporated unique molecular identifiers. TCRdb processed the PCR reads anew with MiXCR; each CDR3 protein has one entry. The table includes 500,000 to 750,000 distinct CDR3 sequences, 10% to 15% detected once. The CDR3 is made up of 16 amino acids. Germline V gene lookup returns CDR1 MNHNS and CDR2 SASEGT. V lost 6 bases to trimming and J lost 5 bases; unmatched junction nucleotides: 8. This clonotype was picked up a small number of times. The antigen is not known. The gene calls are TRBV6-1 and TRBJ2-5, with 14 bases lining up with TRBD2. This receptor was obtained from a male patient aged 10-17 years who had a stem cell transplant for acute myeloid leukemia, so the T cells may come from the graft donor. Source: PBMCs, mostly from graft donor cells, taken 360 days after TCRalphabeta/CD19-depleted stem cell transplant. CDR3 sequence reads: CASRSTSGRAWETQYF. For the CDR3, the DNA is TGTGCCAGCAGGTCGACTAGCGGGAGGGCCTGGGAGACCCAGTACTTC.